The rows below give T cell receptor beta chains drawn from one sample of a study of blood T cell repertoires in COVID-19. Measured with immunoSEQ multiplex PCR; TCRdb has only the in-frame clones, and not every one. This table holds 150,000 to 200,000 clones, about four fifths found once. The sequenced sample consisted of peripheral blood. These receptors came from a woman aged 65 to 85 with acute or convalescent COVID-19. CDR3s include the opening cysteine and the closing phenylalanine or tryptophan. The order of the fields is CDR3 protein, CDR3 DNA, D gene, J gene, clone size, V gene. D genes are given only for firm matches. Expanded clones are given a class, and other clones once, few, many or no size at all.

CASSPNAGYTEAFF TGTGCCAGCAGCCCGAATGCGGGGTACACTGAAGCTTTCTTT NA TRBJ1-1 NA TRBV7-2
CASSLGSRGDTQYF TGTGCCAGCAGCTTAGGATCTCGGGGAGATACGCAGTATTTT NA TRBJ2-3 NA TRBV11-2
CASSRQGLLYEQYF TGTGCCAGTAGCCGACAGGGCCTTCTCTACGAGCAGTACTTC TRBD1 TRBJ2-7 NA TRBV19
CASSLQTGRGDTEAFF TGCGCCAGCAGCTTACAGACAGGACGGGGAGACACTGAAGCTTTCTTT NA TRBJ1-1 few TRBV5-1
CASSPPGAGTDTQYF TGTGCCAGCAGCCCCCCAGGGGCAGGAACAGATACGCAGTATTTT NA TRBJ2-3 NA TRBV14
CASFSLWERNSPLHF TGTGCCAGCTTTTCTCTCTGGGAGAGGAATTCACCCCTCCACTTT NA TRBJ1-6 NA TRBV6-4
CASSQDLLNTIYF TGTGCCAGCAGCCAAGATCTCCTAAATACCATATATTTT NA TRBJ1-3 NA TRBV3-1/TRBV3-2
CASSYTGGGEDNEQFF TGTGCCAGCAGCTACACAGGGGGTGGAGAGGACAATGAGCAGTTCTTC TRBD1 TRBJ2-1 few TRBV7-9
CASSRTGTSGSYNEQFF TGCGCCAGCAGCCGAACCGGGACTAGCGGCTCCTACAATGAGCAGTTCTTC TRBD2 TRBJ2-1 once TRBV4-1
CAISRVYLSGANVLTF TGTGCCATCAGCAGGGTGTACCTCTCTGGGGCCAACGTCCTGACTTTC NA TRBJ2-6 NA TRBV10-3
CASSLGPGANTGELFF TGCGCCAGCAGCTTGGGGCCAGGGGCAAACACCGGGGAGCTGTTTTTT NA TRBJ2-2 NA TRBV5-1
CAISKTSAGGSNQPQHF TGTGCCATCAGTAAAACGTCGGCAGGGGGATCCAATCAGCCCCAGCATTTT TRBD1 TRBJ1-5 few TRBV10-3
CASSFPGRGLVETQYF TGTGCCAGCAGTTTCCCTGGCAGGGGGCTGGTAGAGACCCAGTACTTC TRBD1 TRBJ2-5 NA TRBV28
CASSLGPISYEQYF TGTGCCAGCAGCTTAGGGCCAATCTCCTACGAGCAGTACTTC NA TRBJ2-7 NA TRBV7-6
CASSEAVGTEAFF TGTGCCAGCAGTGAGGCGGTCGGGACTGAAGCTTTCTTT NA TRBJ1-1 NA TRBV6-4
CASSLAGWQETQYF TGTGCCAGCAGCTTGGCAGGGTGGCAAGAGACCCAGTACTTC NA TRBJ2-5 NA TRBV5-7
CASTSGNTGELFF TGTGCCAGCACTAGCGGGAATACCGGGGAGCTGTTTTTT TRBD2 TRBJ2-2 NA TRBV7-7
CASSFGVGGLINEQFF TGTGCCAGCAGCTTTGGTGTGGGAGGGCTTATAAATGAGCAGTTCTTC TRBD2 TRBJ2-1 NA TRBV5-5
CASSPLGNQPQHF TGTGCCAGCAGCCCACTTGGCAATCAGCCCCAGCATTTT NA TRBJ1-5 once TRBV11-2
CASSQGRENSPLHF TGCGCCAGCAGCCAAGGTAGGGAGAATTCACCCCTCCACTTT NA TRBJ1-6 NA TRBV4-1
CASSSGGQGARLGGYTF TGTGCCAGCAGCTCGGGTGGACAGGGTGCGAGGTTGGGTGGCTACACCTTC TRBD1 TRBJ1-2 NA TRBV7-2
CASSARGRGETQYF TGTGCCAGCAGCGCCCGGGGGAGGGGAGAGACCCAGTACTTC TRBD2 TRBJ2-5 NA TRBV9
CASSGAIGGRWTEAFF TGTGCCAGCAGCGGTGCGATAGGGGGACGATGGACTGAAGCTTTCTTT NA TRBJ1-1 NA TRBV7-9